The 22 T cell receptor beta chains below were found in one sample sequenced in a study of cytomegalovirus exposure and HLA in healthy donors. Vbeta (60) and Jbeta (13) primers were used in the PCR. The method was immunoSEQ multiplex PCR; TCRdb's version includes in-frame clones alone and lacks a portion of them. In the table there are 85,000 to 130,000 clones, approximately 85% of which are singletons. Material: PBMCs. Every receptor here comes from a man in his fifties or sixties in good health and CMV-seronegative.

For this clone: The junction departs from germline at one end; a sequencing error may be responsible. The CDR3 DNA follows: TGTTCCAGCAGCTTGGGACTAGCGGGGGGCACCGGGGAGCTGTTTTTT. Translation: CSSSLGLAGGTGELFF. The V and J genes are TRBV7-3 and TRBJ2-2; TRBD2 matches 15 bases. Germline V gene data show CDR1 as SGHTA and CDR2 as FQGTGA. The CDR3 is made up of 16 amino acids. Variable domain in full (rest from reference TRBV7-3 and TRBJ2-2): GAGVSQTPSNKVTEKGKYVELRCDPISGHTALYWYRQSLGQGPEFLIYFQGTGAADDSGLPNDRFFAVRPEGSVSTLKIQRTERGDSAVYLCSSSLGLAGGTGELFFGEGSRLTVL.

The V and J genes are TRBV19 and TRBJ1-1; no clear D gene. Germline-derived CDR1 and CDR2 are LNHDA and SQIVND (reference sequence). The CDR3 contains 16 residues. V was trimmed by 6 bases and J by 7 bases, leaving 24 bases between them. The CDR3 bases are TGTGCCAGTAGCCCGGAGCGGGGTGAACGGCCCGGTGAAGCTTTCTTT. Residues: CASSPERGERPGEAFF.

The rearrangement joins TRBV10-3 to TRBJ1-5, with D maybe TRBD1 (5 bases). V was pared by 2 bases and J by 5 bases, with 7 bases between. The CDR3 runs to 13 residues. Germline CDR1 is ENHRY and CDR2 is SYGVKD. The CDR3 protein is CAISELGDQPQHF. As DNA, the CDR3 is TGTGCCATCAGTGAGCTAGGGGATCAGCCCCAGCATTTT.

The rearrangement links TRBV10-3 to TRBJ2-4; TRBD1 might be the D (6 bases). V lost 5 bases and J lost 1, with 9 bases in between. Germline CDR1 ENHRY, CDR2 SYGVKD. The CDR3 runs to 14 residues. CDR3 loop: CAISTGTAKNIQYF. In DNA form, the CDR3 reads TGTGCCATCAGTACAGGGACGGCCAAAAACATTCAGTACTTC.

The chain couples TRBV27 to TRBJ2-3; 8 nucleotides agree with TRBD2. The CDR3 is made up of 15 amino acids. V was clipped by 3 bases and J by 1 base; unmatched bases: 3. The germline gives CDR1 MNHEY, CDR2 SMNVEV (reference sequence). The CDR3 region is CASSFQTSGTDTQYF. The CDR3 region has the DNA TGTGCCAGCAGTTTTCAGACTAGCGGCACAGATACGCAGTATTTT.

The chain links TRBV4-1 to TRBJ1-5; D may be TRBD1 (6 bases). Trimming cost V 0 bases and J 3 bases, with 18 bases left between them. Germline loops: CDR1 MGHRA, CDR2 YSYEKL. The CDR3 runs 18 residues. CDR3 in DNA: TGCGCCAGCAGCCAAGACAAATTCAGGACAGAAGCCAATCAGCCCCAGCATTTT. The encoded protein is CASSQDKFRTEANQPQHF.

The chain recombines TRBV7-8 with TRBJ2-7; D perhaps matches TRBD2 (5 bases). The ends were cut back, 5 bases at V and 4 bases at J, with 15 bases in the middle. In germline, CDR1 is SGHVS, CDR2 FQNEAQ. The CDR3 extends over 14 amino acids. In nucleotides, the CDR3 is TGTGCCAGCAGCCCCCGCGGGTCCACTTACGAGCAGTACTTC. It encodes CASSPRGSTYEQYF.

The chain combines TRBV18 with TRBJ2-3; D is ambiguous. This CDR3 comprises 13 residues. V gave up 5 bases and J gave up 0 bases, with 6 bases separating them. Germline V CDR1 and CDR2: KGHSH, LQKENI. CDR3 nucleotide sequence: TGTGCCAGCTCAGTTCCTAGCACAGATACGCAGTATTTT. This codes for CASSVPSTDTQYF.

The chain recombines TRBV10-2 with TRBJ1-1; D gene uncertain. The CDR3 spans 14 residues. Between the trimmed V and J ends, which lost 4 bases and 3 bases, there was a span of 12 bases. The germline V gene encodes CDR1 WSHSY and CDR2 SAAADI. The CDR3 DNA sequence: TGCGCCAGCAGTGTCTCGGGGTTCGACACTGAAGCTTTCTTT. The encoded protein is CASSVSGFDTEAFF.

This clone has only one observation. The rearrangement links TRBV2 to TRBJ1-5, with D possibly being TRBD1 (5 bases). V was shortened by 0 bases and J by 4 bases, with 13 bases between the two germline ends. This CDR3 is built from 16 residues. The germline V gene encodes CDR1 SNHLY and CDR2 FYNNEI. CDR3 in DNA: TGTGCCAGCAGTGAAGCCGGGGGAGGAGGGAATCAGCCCCAGCATTTT. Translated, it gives CASSEAGGGGNQPQHF.

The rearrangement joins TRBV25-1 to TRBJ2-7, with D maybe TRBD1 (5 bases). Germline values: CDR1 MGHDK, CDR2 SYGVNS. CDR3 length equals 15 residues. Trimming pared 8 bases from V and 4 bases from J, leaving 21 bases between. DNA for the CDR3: TGTGCCAGCTTTGGACCAGCAGGGAAAGGTTACGAGCAGTACTTC. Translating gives CASFGPAGKGYEQYF.

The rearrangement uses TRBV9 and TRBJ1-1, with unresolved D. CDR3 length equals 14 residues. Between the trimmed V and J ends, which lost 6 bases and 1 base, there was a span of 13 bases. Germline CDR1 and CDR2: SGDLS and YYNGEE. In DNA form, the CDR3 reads TGTGCCAGCACCCCTAGGCCCGAGAACACTGAAGCTTTCTTT. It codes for CASTPRPENTEAFF.

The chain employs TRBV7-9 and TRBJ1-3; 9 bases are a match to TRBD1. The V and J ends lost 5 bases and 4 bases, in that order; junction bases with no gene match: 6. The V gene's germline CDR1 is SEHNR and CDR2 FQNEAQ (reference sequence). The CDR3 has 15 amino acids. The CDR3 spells CASSPWTGAGNTIYF. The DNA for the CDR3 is TGTGCCAGCAGCCCGTGGACAGGGGCGGGAAACACCATATATTTT. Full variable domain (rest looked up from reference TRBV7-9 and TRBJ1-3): DTGVSQNPRHKITKRGQNVTFRCDPISEHNRLYWYRQTLGQGPEFLTYFQNEAQLEKSRLLSDRFSAERPKGSFSTLEIQRTEQGDSAMYLCASSPWTGAGNTIYFGEGSWLTVV.

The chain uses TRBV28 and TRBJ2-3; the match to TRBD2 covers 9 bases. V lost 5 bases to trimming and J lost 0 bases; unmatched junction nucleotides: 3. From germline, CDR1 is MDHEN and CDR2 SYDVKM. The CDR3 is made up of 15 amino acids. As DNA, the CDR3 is TGTGCCAGCAGTGCAGCGGGGGGAAGCACAGATACGCAGTATTTT. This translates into CASSAAGGSTDTQYF.

CDR3 sequence reads: CASTPRKAATGELFF. The CDR3 DNA reads as TGTGCCAGCACCCCCCGAAAGGCGGCCACCGGGGAGCTGTTTTTT. The chain combines TRBV6-1 with TRBJ2-2; no clear D gene. Trimming pared 7 bases from V and 4 bases from J, leaving 16 bases between. This CDR3 comprises 15 residues. CDR1 MNHNS and CDR2 SASEGT come from the germline V gene.

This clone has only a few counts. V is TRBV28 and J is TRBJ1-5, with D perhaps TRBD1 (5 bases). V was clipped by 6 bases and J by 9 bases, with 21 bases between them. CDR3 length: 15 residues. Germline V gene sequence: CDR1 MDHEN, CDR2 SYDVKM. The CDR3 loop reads CASSINRQLIMPQHF. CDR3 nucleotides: TGTGCCAGCAGCATAAACCGACAGCTAATCATGCCCCAGCATTTT.

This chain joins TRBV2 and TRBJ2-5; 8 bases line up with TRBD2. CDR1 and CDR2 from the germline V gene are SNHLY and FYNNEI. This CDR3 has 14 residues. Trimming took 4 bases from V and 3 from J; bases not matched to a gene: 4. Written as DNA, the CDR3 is TGTGCCAGCAGTGCGGGACTAGAAGAAGAGACCCAGTACTTC. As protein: CASSAGLEEETQYF.

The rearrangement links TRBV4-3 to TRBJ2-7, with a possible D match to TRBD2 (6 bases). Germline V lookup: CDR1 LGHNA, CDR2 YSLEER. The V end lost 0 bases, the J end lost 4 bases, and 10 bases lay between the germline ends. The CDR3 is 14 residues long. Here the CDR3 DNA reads TGCGCCAGCAGCCAAGAGGGGGGAAGGTACGAGCAGTACTTC. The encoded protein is CASSQEGGRYEQYF.

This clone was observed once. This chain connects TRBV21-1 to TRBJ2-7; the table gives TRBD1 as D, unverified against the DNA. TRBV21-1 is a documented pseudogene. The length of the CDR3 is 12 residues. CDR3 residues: CANVPGNYEQYV. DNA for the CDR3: TGTGCCAACGTTCCAGGGAACTACGAGCAGTACGTC.

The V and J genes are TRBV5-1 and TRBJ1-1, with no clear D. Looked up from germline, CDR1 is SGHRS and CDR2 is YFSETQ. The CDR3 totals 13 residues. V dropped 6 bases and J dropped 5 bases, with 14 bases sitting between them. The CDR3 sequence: CASTQDLETEAFF. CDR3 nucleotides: TGCGCCAGCACCCAGGATTTAGAGACTGAAGCTTTCTTT.

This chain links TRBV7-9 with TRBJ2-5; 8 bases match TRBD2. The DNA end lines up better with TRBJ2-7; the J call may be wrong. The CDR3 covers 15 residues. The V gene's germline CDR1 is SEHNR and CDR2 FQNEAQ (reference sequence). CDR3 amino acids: CASSLASGESYEQYF. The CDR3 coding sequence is TGTGCCAGCAGCTTAGCTAGCGGGGAGAGCTACGAGCAGTACTTC.

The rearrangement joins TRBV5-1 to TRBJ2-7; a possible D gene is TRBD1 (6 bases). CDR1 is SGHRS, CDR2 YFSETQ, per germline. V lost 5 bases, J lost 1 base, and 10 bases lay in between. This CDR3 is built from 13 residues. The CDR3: CASRQGESYEQYV. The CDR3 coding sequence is TGCGCCAGCAGACAGGGAGAGTCCTACGAGCAGTACGTC.